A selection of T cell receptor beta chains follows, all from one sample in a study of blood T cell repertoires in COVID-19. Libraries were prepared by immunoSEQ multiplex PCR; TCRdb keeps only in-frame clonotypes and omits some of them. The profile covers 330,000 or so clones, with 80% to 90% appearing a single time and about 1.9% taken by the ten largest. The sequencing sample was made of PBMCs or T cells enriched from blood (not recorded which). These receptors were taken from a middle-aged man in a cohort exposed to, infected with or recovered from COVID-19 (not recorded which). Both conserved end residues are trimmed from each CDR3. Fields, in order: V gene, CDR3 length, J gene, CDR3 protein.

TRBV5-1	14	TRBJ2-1	ASSLAWGGTYNEQF
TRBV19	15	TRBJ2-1	ASSIAGTSGSYNEQF
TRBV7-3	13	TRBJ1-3	ASSQDRGHGNTIY
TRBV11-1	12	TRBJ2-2	ASSLGGSTGELF
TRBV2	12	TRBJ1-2	ASSSGQGNYGYT
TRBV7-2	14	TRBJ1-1	ASSSRDRGRNTEAF
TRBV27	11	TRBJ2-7	ASRGLGPGGQY
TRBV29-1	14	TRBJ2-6	SVEDRQGSGANVLT
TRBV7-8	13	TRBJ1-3	ASSLAEYSGNTIY
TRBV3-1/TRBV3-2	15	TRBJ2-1	ASSQEPSGNRYNEQF
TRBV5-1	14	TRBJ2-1	ASSLAEREFNNEQF
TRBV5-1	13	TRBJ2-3	ASSQQGWGTDTQY
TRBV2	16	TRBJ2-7	ASSEKGTLAGSSYEQY
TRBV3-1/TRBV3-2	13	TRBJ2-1	ASSQDNAGGGEQF
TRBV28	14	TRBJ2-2	AVPGQGPKGTGELF
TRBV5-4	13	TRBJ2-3	ASSHGAGGTDTQY
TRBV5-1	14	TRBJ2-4	ASSMVVTGGLDIQY
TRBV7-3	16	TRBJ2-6	ASSLSGTGASGANVLT
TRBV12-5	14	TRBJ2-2	ASAQWGTGHTGELF
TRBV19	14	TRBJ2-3	ASSSPGHVPTDTQY
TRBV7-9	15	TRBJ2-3	ASSGTSGSYSTDTQY
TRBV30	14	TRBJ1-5	AWSVEGRFGNQPQH
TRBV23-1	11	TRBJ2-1	ASPATVYNEQF
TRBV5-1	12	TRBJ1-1	ASSLTGIGTEAF
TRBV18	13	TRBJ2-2	ASSPGTTPSGELF
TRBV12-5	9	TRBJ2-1	ASGSQTEQF
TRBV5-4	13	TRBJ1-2	ASSRGGERVYGYT
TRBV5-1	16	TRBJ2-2	ASSSEGSTRRNTGELF